This T cell receptor beta chain is drawn from a study of cytomegalovirus exposure and HLA in healthy donors. Points from the study as a whole: The classifier, whose performance was assessed in both the original and validation cohorts, reportedly diagnosed cytomegalovirus status with high specificity and sensitivity. Evidence from a later analysis indicated that most CMV-associated TCR beta chains looked HLA-restricted. Investigators reported about 160 TCR beta chains as tied to cytomegalovirus.

The PCR had 60 Vbeta and 13 Jbeta primers. TCRdb keeps only in-frame clones here, not all; method: immunoSEQ multiplex PCR. The table includes 90,000 to 130,000 clones, approximately 79% detected once. Unrecorded immune exposure was likely among donors, who were nominally healthy when sampled. This clone was counted only a few times. Its antigen remains unidentified. The CDR3 spans 16 residues. Germline assignment: CDR1 SGHVS and CDR2 FQNEAQ. Germline trimming cut 2 bases from V and 7 bases from J; bases unmatched to any gene: 11. The chain combines TRBV7-8 with TRBJ2-3, with TRBD2 matching 8 bases. Specimen: PBMCs. The sequence derives from a man aged 25 to 45 in good health and CMV-seropositive. The chain's CDR3 is CASSLRGVGGANTQYF. CDR3 nucleotides: TGTGCCAGCAGCTTACGAGGGGTCGGGGGGGCAAATACGCAGTATTTT.